The 8 T cell receptor beta chains in this list originate from one sample, sequenced in a study of shared clonotypes between healthy human individuals. The table came from immunoSEQ multiplex PCR; TCRdb's copy has only in-frame clones and leaves some out. The repertoire holds some 530,000 clones, with roughly 80% as singletons. Sequences were obtained from PBMCs. Receptors were obtained from a woman aged 40 to 50 in good health. Some clones in this sample may be carry-over from other donors' samples.

The rearrangement links TRBV11-2 to TRBJ2-7, with 11 bases matching TRBD1. The V gene's germline CDR1 is SGHAT and CDR2 FQNNGV. This CDR3 contains 14 residues. The V gene end was trimmed by 5 bases and the J gene end by 6 bases; junction bases not matched to a gene: 6. CDR3 nucleotide sequence: TGTGCCAGCAGCCGGGACAGGGGGGCCCTCGAGCAGTACTTC. Its protein product is CASSRDRGALEQYF.

The chain joins TRBV2 to TRBJ2-1; 14 bases line up with TRBD2. J gave up 2 bases and V 6 bases, and 6 bases lay outside the gene matches. Germline V gives CDR1 SNHLY, CDR2 FYNNEI. The CDR3 extends over 17 amino acids. CDR3: CASRGTSGSSAYNEQFF. The CDR3 region has the DNA TGTGCCAGCAGGGGGACTAGCGGGAGTTCGGCCTACAATGAGCAGTTCTTC.

This CDR3 reads CASSFRDYEQYF. The CDR3 bases are TGTGCCAGCAGTTTTCGTGACTACGAGCAGTACTTC. V is TRBV28 and J is TRBJ2-7, with D uncertain. V shed 3 bases and J shed 3 bases, with 6 bases lying between them. Germline V CDR1 and CDR2: MDHEN, SYDVKM. The CDR3 loop spans 12 amino acids.

The V call is TRBV29-1, the J call TRBJ1-5, with D perhaps matching TRBD1 (5 bases). V lost 5 bases, J lost 0 bases, and 26 bases lay in between. The CDR3 runs to 19 residues. The V gene's germline CDR1 is SQVTM and CDR2 ANQGSEA. The CDR3 sequence is CSVWGTPGQGNPSNQPQHF. CDR3 DNA sequence: TGCAGCGTTTGGGGGACCCCGGGGCAGGGAAATCCTAGCAATCAGCCCCAGCATTTT.

This rearrangement joins TRBV6-1 to TRBJ1-4; the D gene is possibly TRBD1 (5 bases). V was clipped by 2 bases and J by 0 bases, with 13 bases between them. This CDR3 comprises 17 residues. Germline CDR1 reads MNHNS; CDR2 reads SASEGT. The CDR3 DNA reads as TGTGCCAGCAGTGAATGGGGGTATCGGGCAACTAATGAAAAACTGTTTTTT. Translated: CASSEWGYRATNEKLFF.

V usage is TRBV6-1 and J usage is TRBJ1-1; D uncertain. The V end lost 1 base, the J end lost 8 bases, and 11 bases lay between the germline ends. CDR1 and CDR2 from the germline V gene are MNHNS and SASEGT. This CDR3 comprises 13 residues. CDR3 sequence (DNA): TGTGCCAGCAGTGAAGGGGTGGGCAGAGAAGCTTTCTTT. Protein sequence: CASSEGVGREAFF.

J is TRBJ2-7 and V is TRBV28; D tentatively fits TRBD1 or TRBD2 (5 bases each). The length of the CDR3 is 12 residues. With 8 bases removed from V and 4 bases from J, the gap between germline ends came to 12 bases. Per the germline V gene, CDR1 is MDHEN and CDR2 is SYDVKM. The CDR3 coding sequence is TGTGCCAGCCGGGACCCTGGTTACGAGCAGTACTTC. This encodes CASRDPGYEQYF.

This clone has more than one count but fewer than ten. The CDR3 does not end in the conserved phenylalanine or tryptophan, so this is likely a read error. CDR3 coding DNA: TGTGCCAGCAGCGTAGTAGTTGGGGGGCACTCTGGAAACACCATATATTCT. Protein sequence: CASSVVVGGHSGNTIYS. This chain uses TRBV9 with TRBJ1-3; possibly TRBD1 for D (6 bases). Trimming took 0 bases from V and 0 from J, leaving 13 bases between them. The germline gives CDR1 SGDLS, CDR2 YYNGEE. The CDR3 is 17 residues long.